This T cell receptor (beta chain) was sequenced for a study of T cells after yellow fever vaccination (dated by TCRdb to about 2019). The study in broad terms: The SMART-Seq v4 Ultra Low Input RNA kit was used to prepare libraries from fractions with low cell numbers. Two healthy male donors made up the cohort, one aged 18 to 29 years and the other aged 30 to 40 years. Blood was drawn at multiple timepoints before and after primary and secondary immunization, with bulk PBMC replicates and cell subsets isolated. To follow T-cell clones before and after both primary and booster YFV17D yellow fever vaccination, bulk TCR alpha and beta repertoires underwent longitudinal sequencing.

In the germline V gene, CDR1 corresponds to SGHRS and CDR2 to YFSETQ. The V and J ends are trimmed by 2 bases and 3 bases, leaving 13 bases between them. The CDR3 measures 15 amino acids from cysteine to phenylalanine. Here the CDR3 DNA is all that survives: 45 bases in frame from base 1. Study-wide conclusions, independent of this receptor: The secondary T-cell response was found to be weaker but faster than the primary response, with a peak reached on day 5 rather than on day 15. Most clones expanded after primary vaccination were re-detected after the booster (almost 98% of CD4 and 88% of CD8), suggesting broad memory maintenance. Only a couple of donors were included in the study, so the extent to which the findings can be generalized is limited. A small share of clonotypes was detected in both CD4 and CD8 compartments, with the overlap likely arising from convergent recombination. FACS-sorted repertoires could contain abundant contaminating clonotypes from the bulk population, so computational filtering was required.

Reads for this sample came from an Illumina NovaSeq 6000. TCR cDNA was made using 5'RACE template switching, a step that added a universal primer site and unique molecular identifiers. Priming of cDNA synthesis was performed from both the TCR alpha and TCR beta constant segments. Two PCR steps were used to amplify libraries, with sample barcodes and sequencing adapters being added in the second step. Libraries were sequenced on Illumina HiSeq 2500 (2x100 bp) or NovaSeq (2x150 bp). The published analysis was carried out like this. MIGEC handled demultiplexing of reads and collapsing into UMI consensus sequences, while MiXCR performed V(D)J alignment. Vaccine-responding clonotypes were defined with edgeR using replicate PBMC samples, requiring FDR below 0.01 and a log2 fold change above 5 up to day 15. Each bulk clonotype received a CD4 or CD8 identity based on whether the sequenced CD4 or CD8 repertoire contained that clonotype at higher abundance. Starting from the raw public reads, TCRdb applied fastp trimming at Q25, assembled clones with MiXCR and retained in-frame beta chains. Rows are unified per CDR3 protein, each entry keeping the most common DNA and genes. None of the V and J calls come from the authors' own analysis; TCRdb made them. This sample comprises 300,000 to 350,000 distinct CDR3 sequences, 4% of them detected only once. Clones ranked in the top ten supply approximately 25% of the sample.

This specimen's treatment or condition label, interpreted: live attenuated yellow fever vaccine strain. At every blood-draw timepoint, two biological replicates of bulk PBMCs were collected. PBMCs were isolated from peripheral blood using a standard Ficoll-Paque protocol. TriZol was used to extract RNA from bulk PBMCs, from CD4 and CD8 fractions, and from dextramer-positive and dextramer-negative fractions. This clonotype turned up a few times. The clone's antigen remains unknown. Per-base qualities were not stored, and no clone one base away is much larger. The chain joins TRBV5-1 to TRBJ2-3; the best D guess is TRBD2, with 6 bases matching. The TCR was taken from a man aged 18 to 30 who received the YFV17D yellow fever vaccine. The specimen was PBMCs, collected 5 days after the yellow fever booster vaccination. CDR3 protein: CASSLGGLGTDTQYF. The bases read TGCGCCAGCAGCTTAGGAGGGCTCGGAACAGATACGCAGTATTTT.